This T cell receptor (beta chain) was sequenced during a study of PD-1 blockade in mismatch repair-deficient tumors (dated by TCRdb to the late 2010s). Regarding the complete study: Between September 2013 and late 2016, the trial enrolled over 80 consecutive patients with about a dozen mismatch repair-deficient cancer types, every one of whom had been previously treated and was progressing. Tumor-associated T cell clones in the peripheral blood of patients responding to PD-1 blockade were tracked using deep sequencing of TCR CDR3 regions. Findings and caveats that apply to the study as a whole: Clones residing in the tumor, which were often undetectable in blood before treatment, expanded quickly after pembrolizumab and then contracted, generally before radiologic responses.

Mismatch repair deficiency in every enrolled patient was established by polymerase chain reaction or immunohistochemistry. TCR sequencing was performed for a few patients who responded to pembrolizumab therapy. In the phase II trial, pembrolizumab PD-1 blockade was tested prospectively in advanced mismatch repair-deficient cancers, no matter which tissue of origin the cancers came from. Serial peripheral blood T cell samples were collected before and at multiple times after starting PD-1 blockade. Blood sampling times were expressed in weeks after the first pembrolizumab dose. Details on this clone: What this receptor recognizes is not known. Qualities for individual bases were not recorded, and no much larger clone is one base off.

The library was made by the immunoSEQ multiplex PCR assay. In TCRdb, the immuneACCESS table is reduced to in-frame sequences with V and J assigned. These tables do not hold every clone; where another copy was compared, an unresolved V gene accounts for under half, and the others remain unexplained. The sample table records more than 40,000 clones; over 70% of these occur just once. The ten largest account for about 8.1% of the sample. V was cut back by 2 bases and J by 4 bases, leaving a gap of 7 bases between them. For CDR1 and CDR2, the germline V gene lists SGDLS and YYNGEE. The cysteine opens and the phenylalanine closes a CDR3 of 12 amino acids. Just CDR3 DNA is preserved here, 36 bases in frame from base 1.

The rearranged chain carries TRBV9 and TRBJ2-7; a tentative D call is TRBD2 (5 bases match). The material was peripheral blood, obtained 20 weeks after starting pembrolizumab. This sequence was found in an adult with mismatch repair-deficient cancer. In nucleotide form, the sequence is TGTGCCAGCAGCGTGGGAGAATACGAGCAGTACTTC. Translation gives CASSVGEYEQYF.